This T cell receptor beta chain was observed in a study of monozygotic twins with inflammatory bowel disease. Points from the study as a whole: Healthy co-twins exceeded IBD patients in TCRbeta diversity as measured by inverse Simpson. Support for any single strong IBD-associated signal or clonotype was not found.

The CDR3 extends over 14 amino acids. CDR1 is MNHEY and CDR2 is SVGAGI in the germline V gene. In regard to this clonotype: Its antigen is unknown.

TCRdb reprocessed the 5' RACE reads; each CDR3 protein has one entry and no DNA is given. The sample holds tens of thousands of distinct CDR3 sequences. Donors gave about 2.5 ml of blood apiece. After skipping T cell sorting, the authors isolated total RNA from whole blood. V usage is TRBV6-5 and J usage is TRBJ1-1; TCRdb's D gene call, TRBD1, goes unchecked for lack of DNA. Sequencing was done on a sample of blood. This receptor was identified in a human donor with ulcerative colitis or Crohn's disease, or a healthy co-twin of an affected twin (not recorded which). CDR3 sequence reads: CASSYRDRNTEAFF.